This T cell receptor (beta chain) derives from a study of cytomegalovirus exposure and HLA in healthy donors. Germline V gene data show CDR1 as SGDLS and CDR2 as YYNGEE. The CDR3 has 12 residues. V was cut by 4 bases and J by 7 bases, with 11 bases left in between. PCR primers comprised 60 Vbeta and 13 Jbeta primers. Here immunoSEQ multiplex PCR was the method, and the copy in TCRdb shows in-frame clones only, minus some. Of approximately 99,000 clones listed, 79% are singletons. As regards this clone: The antigen is unknown.

Points from the study as a whole: Relative to equally common others, HLA-associated TCR beta chains showed greater clonal expansion in a later analysis. For most TCR beta V segments, an earlier analysis put the productive rate at about 87% or about 30% of the time.

The receptor was isolated from a male donor in good health and CMV-seropositive. The chain couples TRBV9 to TRBJ1-1, with a tentative D call TRBD1 (5 bases). Input material: PBMCs. CDR3 in DNA: TGTGCCAGCAGCCCTGGGGGGAGTGAAGCTTTCTTT. This encodes CASSPGGSEAFF.